Below, one T cell receptor beta chain is given with its context. What it binds is unknown. Germline assignment: CDR1 SNHLY and CDR2 FYNNEI. CDR3 length equals 13 residues. The germline V and J ends were trimmed by 3 bases and 9 bases, with 12 bases remaining between them. Using immunoSEQ multiplex PCR, the repertoire was profiled, and TCRdb retains in-frame clones only, with some absent. The sample shows 90,000 to 150,000 clones, more than 85% of them seen only once. Separation from the roughly 690-subject first cohort characterized the roughly 110-subject validation cohort, to which the donors belonged. This sample was taken from a study of cytomegalovirus exposure and HLA in healthy donors. The study's findings and limits: Reportedly, cytomegalovirus status was diagnosed with high sensitivity and specificity.

The chain is built from TRBV2 and TRBJ1-5; TRBD1 might be the D (5 bases). This receptor was obtained from a man younger than 35 in good health and CMV-seropositive. Sequenced: PBMCs. The chain's CDR3 is CASSETEPWPQHF. The CDR3 DNA is TGTGCCAGCAGTGAGACAGAACCTTGGCCCCAGCATTTT.